This entry features one TCR beta chain sequence. Its target antigen remains unknown. One base away there is no much larger clone; base qualities are not given. TCRbeta CDR3 regions were amplified from genomic DNA by means of the immunoSEQ Assay, a bias-controlled multiplex PCR. On the authors' methods: The number of nucleated cells in each sample was estimated from the amplification of reference gene primers within the assay. Sequence reads were collapsed and filtered to measure the absolute abundance of every unique TCRbeta CDR3 rearrangement. For each sample, productive Simpson clonality was calculated as the square root of Simpson's diversity index across productive rearrangements. TCRdb stores this immuneACCESS table with in-frame sequences only. Part of the clones is absent; in the studies checked, under half of the shortfall reflects unresolved V genes, and no reason is known for the rest. The V and J calls and clone size were taken over from that table, and D and trimming were inferred from the DNA. This sample is represented by about 200,000 clones; 65% to 90% of them were singletons. The top ten hold over 4.5% of the sample.

The data originate from a study of blood T cell repertoires in COVID-19 (TCRdb year 2020). About the full investigation: Samples covering the acute and convalescent phases of COVID-19 were provided by collaborators in the United States, Italy and Spain. Subjects who had been exposed to COVID-19, were actively infected with it, or had recovered from it provided the deeply sampled blood TCRbeta repertoires that made up the dataset. Sample metadata almost always included a de-identified subject ID, COVID-19 status, age in years and sex. The repertoires were made available in a free public database intended to serve as a resource for research on the immune response to SARS-CoV-2. The samples were drawn from the first 160 participants of the ongoing ImmuneRACE study and from some 1,300 subjects provided by 6 global collaborators. The material from the prospective study consisted of cDNA or gDNA derived from T cells, B-cell-depleted T cells, or PBMCs. Where HLA class I and class II types were available, the types were taken from metadata supplied by the sample provider, not from assay-based typing. General findings and caveats noted by the study authors: The amount of clinical and demographic metadata varied by source and participant and was provided uncurated.

Whole blood was collected in K2EDTA tubes by collaborating institutions according to the institutions' own protocols. For TCRbeta analysis, collaborators shipped samples in one of three forms: frozen whole blood, isolated PBMCs, or DNA extracted from either of those sample types. From the cysteine through the phenylalanine, the CDR3 covers 18 amino acids. Just CDR3 DNA is preserved here, 54 bases in frame from base 1. In the germline V gene (reference sequence), CDR1 corresponds to SEHNR and CDR2 to FQNEAQ. For this chain, trimming is 5 bases at the V end and 0 bases at the J end, and the number of junction bases without a gene match is 14.

The TCR originated in an older man with acute or convalescent COVID-19. Sequencing used peripheral blood. The chain links TRBV7-9 with TRBJ1-1, with 8 middle bases fitting TRBD1. The CDR3 region has the sequence CASSPTSGGTRLNTEAFF. The DNA sequence is given as TGTGCCAGCAGCCCAACGTCAGGGGGCACTCGCTTGAACACTGAAGCTTTCTTT.